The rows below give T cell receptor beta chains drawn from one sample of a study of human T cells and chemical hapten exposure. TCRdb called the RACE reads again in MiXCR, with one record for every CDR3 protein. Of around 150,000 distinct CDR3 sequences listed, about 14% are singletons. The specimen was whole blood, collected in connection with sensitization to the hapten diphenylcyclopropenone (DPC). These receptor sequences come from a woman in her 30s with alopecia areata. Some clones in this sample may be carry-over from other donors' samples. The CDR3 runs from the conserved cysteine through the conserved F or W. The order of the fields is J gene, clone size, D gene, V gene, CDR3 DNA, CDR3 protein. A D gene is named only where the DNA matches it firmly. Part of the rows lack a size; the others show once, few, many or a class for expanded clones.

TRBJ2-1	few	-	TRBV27	TGTGCCAGCAGTTTAATACGCCCAGGTCTCTACAATGAGCAGTTCTTC	CASSLIRPGLYNEQFF
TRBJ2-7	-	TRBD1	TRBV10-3	TGTGCCATCAGTCCCGGGACAGGGTATACCTACGAGCAGTACTTC	CAISPGTGYTYEQYF
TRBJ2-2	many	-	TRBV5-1	TGCGCCAGCAGCTTCGACAGGGAGGACACCGGGGAGCTGTTTTTT	CASSFDREDTGELFF
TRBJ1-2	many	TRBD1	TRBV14	TGTGCCAGCAGCCATCCTCAGGGGGCGCGTTCGACTAACTATGGCTACACCTTC	CASSHPQGARSTNYGYTF
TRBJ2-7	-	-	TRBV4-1	TGCGCCAGCAGCCAAGTGGGGTTATCGACCTACGAGCAGTACTTC	CASSQVGLSTYEQYF
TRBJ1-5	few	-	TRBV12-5	TGTGCTAGTGGTTTGGAAAGGGACAATCAGCCCCAGCATTTT	CASGLERDNQPQHF
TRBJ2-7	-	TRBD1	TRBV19	TGTGCCAGCTCCGGGACAGGGGGCAACGAGCAGTACTTC	CASSGTGGNEQYF
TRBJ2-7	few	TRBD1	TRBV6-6	TGTGCCAGCAGTTACTCAGGACAGGGTAACTACGAGCAGTACTTC	CASSYSGQGNYEQYF
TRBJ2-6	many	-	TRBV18	TGTGCCAGCTCACCACAATCGGCTACCCAACCTGGGGCCAACGTCCTGACTTTC	CASSPQSATQPGANVLTF
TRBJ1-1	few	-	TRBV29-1	TGCAGCGTCCAACAGACAGCCATGAACACTGAAGCTTTCTTT	CSVQQTAMNTEAFF
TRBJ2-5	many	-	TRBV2	TGTGCCAGCAGCTGGGGGGCCCAAGAGACCCAGTACTTC	CASSWGAQETQYF
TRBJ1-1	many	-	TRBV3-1	TGTAGGGTGTACACTGAAGCTTTCTTT	CRVYTEAFF
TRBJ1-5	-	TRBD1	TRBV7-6	TGTGCCAGCAGCTCGAGACAGGGCCCGAATCAGCCCCAGCATTTT	CASSSRQGPNQPQHF
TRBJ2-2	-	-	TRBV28	TGTGCCAGCAGTTTATCCCGAGTTACAACCGGGGAGCTGTTTTTT	CASSLSRVTTGELFF
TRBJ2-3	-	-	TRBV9	TGTGCCAGCACCCTACGAGGGGGAGACACAGATACGCAGTATTTT	CASTLRGGDTDTQYF
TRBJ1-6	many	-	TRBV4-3	TGCGCCAGCAGCCAAGTGGCAGGGCCGAATTCACCCCTCCACTTT	CASSQVAGPNSPLHF
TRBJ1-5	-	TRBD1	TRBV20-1	TGCAGTGCTAGTACCCCGGACAGGGGGTTCAATCAGCCCCAGCATTTT	CSASTPDRGFNQPQHF
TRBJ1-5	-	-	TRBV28	TGTGCCAGCGGGGGAAATCAGCCCCAGCATTTT	CASGGNQPQHF
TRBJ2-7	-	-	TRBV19	TGTGCCAGTAGGGCCAGTGGCCAGACCTACGAGCAGTACTTC	CASRASGQTYEQYF
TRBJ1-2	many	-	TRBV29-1	TGCAGCGTTGGAGACAGCTATGGCTACACCTTC	CSVGDSYGYTF
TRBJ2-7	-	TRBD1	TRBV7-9	TGTGCCAGCAGCTTTTGGATCGGGACAGGGGAGTACGAGCAGTACTTC	CASSFWIGTGEYEQYF
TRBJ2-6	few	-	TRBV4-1	TGCGCCAGCAGCCTGACAACAGGAACTGGGGCCAACGTCCTGACTTTC	CASSLTTGTGANVLTF
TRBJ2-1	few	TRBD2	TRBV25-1	TGTGCCAGCAGTGTGACTAGCGGGAGGGCCTCCAATGAGCAGTTCTTC	CASSVTSGRASNEQFF
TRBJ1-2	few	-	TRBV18	TGTGCCAGCTCACCTGTCGTCGGGCCTAACTATGGCTACACCTTC	CASSPVVGPNYGYTF
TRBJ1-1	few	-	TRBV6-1	TGTGCCAGCAGCAAGCTGCCCGCCGACACTGAAGCTTTCTTT	CASSKLPADTEAFF
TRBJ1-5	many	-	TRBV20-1	TGCAGTGCTAGACCAGAACATAGCAATCAGCCCCAGCATTTT	CSARPEHSNQPQHF
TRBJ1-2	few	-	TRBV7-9	TGTGCCAGCAGCTTAAGGGCAACCAACTATGGCTACACCTTC	CASSLRATNYGYTF
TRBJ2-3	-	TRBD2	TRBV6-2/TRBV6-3	TGTGCCAGCAGTGGACTAGTGGGCTACACAGATACGCAGTATTTT	CASSGLVGYTDTQYF
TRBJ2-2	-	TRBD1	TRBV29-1	TGCAGCGTCGGAGGACAGGGGGTGGACGGGGAGCTGTTTTTT	CSVGGQGVDGELFF
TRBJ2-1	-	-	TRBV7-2	TGTGCCAGCAGCTTAGCGGGAGTTAACAATGAGCAGTTCTTC	CASSLAGVNNEQFF
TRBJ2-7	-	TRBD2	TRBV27	TGTGCCAGCAGTCGATCCGGGACTAGCAGTTACGAGCAGTACTTC	CASSRSGTSSYEQYF
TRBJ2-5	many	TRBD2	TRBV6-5	TGTGCCAGCAGTTACTCGATTCTAGCGGGGATAGAGACCCAGTACTTC	CASSYSILAGIETQYF
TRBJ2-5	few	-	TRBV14	TGTGCCAGCAGCCAAGGAATCAGGAGTCAGCAAGAGACCCAGTACTTC	CASSQGIRSQQETQYF
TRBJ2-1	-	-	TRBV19	TGTGCCAGTAGTTATCAGCCGGGGTCCTACAATGAGCAGTTCTTC	CASSYQPGSYNEQFF
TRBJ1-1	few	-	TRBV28	TGTGCCAGCAGAGATAACAGGGCCACAGTAGCTTTCTTT	CASRDNRATVAFF
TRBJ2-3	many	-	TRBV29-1	TGCAGCGTTGAGGTTAGGCCGCAGTATTTT	CSVEVRPQYF
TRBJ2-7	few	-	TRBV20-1	TGCAGTGCTAGAGTCATGGAATACGAGCAGTACTTC	CSARVMEYEQYF
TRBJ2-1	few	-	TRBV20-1	TGCAGTGCCCCAGGTGGGGCGGGGAATGAGCAGTTCTTC	CSAPGGAGNEQFF
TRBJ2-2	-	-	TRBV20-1	TGCAGTGCTAGAGACAGCACGAGGGGCACCGGGGAGCTGTTTTTT	CSARDSTRGTGELFF
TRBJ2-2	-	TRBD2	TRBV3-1	TGTGCCAGCAGCCCCGAGACTAGCGGGAGGGCCAGACGCGGGGAGCTGTTTTTT	CASSPETSGRARRGELFF
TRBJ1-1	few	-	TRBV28	TGTGCCAGCAGATACTCTGGACAGATCATCACTGAAGCTTTCTTT	CASRYSGQIITEAFF
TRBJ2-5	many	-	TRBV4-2	TGTGCCAGCAGCCAACGAAAACTCCAAGAGACCCAGTACTTC	CASSQRKLQETQYF
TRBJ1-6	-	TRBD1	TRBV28	TGTGCCAGCATCACGGCAGGGGGTAAAGTGTTGAATTCACCCCTCCACTTT	CASITAGGKVLNSPLHF
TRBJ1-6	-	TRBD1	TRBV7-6	TGTGCCAGCAGCTTAACGCCAGGGACAGATAACAATTCACCCCTCCACTTT	CASSLTPGTDNNSPLHF
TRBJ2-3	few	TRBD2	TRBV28	TGTGCCAGCAGCCCTACTAGCGGGGGGGGACGCACAGATACGCAGTATTTT	CASSPTSGGGRTDTQYF
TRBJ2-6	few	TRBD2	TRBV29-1	TGCAGCGTTGCGACGGGGGGGACTGGGGCCAACGTCCTGACTTTC	CSVATGGTGANVLTF
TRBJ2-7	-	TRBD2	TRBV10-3	TGTGCCATCAGTGAGTCGCGACTAGCGGACGAGCAGTACTTC	CAISESRLADEQYF
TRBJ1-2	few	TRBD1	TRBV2	TGTGCCAGCGATCTCTCGGACAGGCCCTTGAGGGACTATGGCTACACCTTC	CASDLSDRPLRDYGYTF
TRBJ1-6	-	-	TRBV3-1	TGTGCCAGTTCGCACAATTCACCCCTCCACTTT	CASSHNSPLHF
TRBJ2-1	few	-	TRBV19	TGTGCCAGTAGTTCTCACAGGGCCGGCAATGAGCAGTTCTTC	CASSSHRAGNEQFF
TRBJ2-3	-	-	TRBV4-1	TGCGCCAGCAGCCAAGGGGCCGAGGGGAAGACAGATACGCAGTATTTT	CASSQGAEGKTDTQYF